This T cell receptor (beta chain) appears in the sequencing data of a study of shared clonotypes between healthy human individuals. Recent vaccinations or acute infections were absent in the healthy HIV-negative adult donors. The ends were cut back, 4 bases at V and 8 bases at J, with 17 bases in the middle. This CDR3 has 14 amino acids. CDR1 is MNHEY and CDR2 is SVGAGI in the germline V gene. A single count supports this clone. Using immunoSEQ multiplex PCR, the repertoire was profiled, and TCRdb retains in-frame clones only, with some absent. The repertoire consists of 2 million to 2.5 million clones, with 90% to 96% occurring once and the leading ten covering around 0.13%.

Sequencing was performed on naive CD4+ T cells sorted from blood. Subset specified: CD45RA+ positively selected. The source of this sequence is a man aged 18 to 30 in good health. The chain uses TRBV6-5 and TRBJ1-1, with unresolved D. The CDR3 reads CASSSDRRWSEAFF. CDR3 DNA: TGTGCCAGCAGTTCGGACCGACGTTGGTCGGAAGCTTTCTTT.